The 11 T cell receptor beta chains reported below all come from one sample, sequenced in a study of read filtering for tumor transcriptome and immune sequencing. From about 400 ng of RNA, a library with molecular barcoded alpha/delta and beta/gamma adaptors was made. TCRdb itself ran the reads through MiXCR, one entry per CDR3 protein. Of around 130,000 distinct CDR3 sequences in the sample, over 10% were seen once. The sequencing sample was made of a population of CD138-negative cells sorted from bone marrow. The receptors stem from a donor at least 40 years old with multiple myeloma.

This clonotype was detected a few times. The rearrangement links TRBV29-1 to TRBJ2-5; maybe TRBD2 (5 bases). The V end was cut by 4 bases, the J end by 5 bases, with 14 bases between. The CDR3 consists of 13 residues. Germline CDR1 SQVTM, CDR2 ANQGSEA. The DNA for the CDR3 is TGCAGCGTTGTGGTCAGATCGGGGGAGACCCAGTACTTC. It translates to CSVVVRSGETQYF.

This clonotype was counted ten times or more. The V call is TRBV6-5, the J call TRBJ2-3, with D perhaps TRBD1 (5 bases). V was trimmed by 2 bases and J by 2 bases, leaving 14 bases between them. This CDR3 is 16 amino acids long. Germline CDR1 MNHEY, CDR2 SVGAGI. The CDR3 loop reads CASSYDSDGFTDTQYF. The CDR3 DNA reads TGTGCCAGCAGTTACGACAGCGACGGTTTCACAGATACGCAGTATTTT.

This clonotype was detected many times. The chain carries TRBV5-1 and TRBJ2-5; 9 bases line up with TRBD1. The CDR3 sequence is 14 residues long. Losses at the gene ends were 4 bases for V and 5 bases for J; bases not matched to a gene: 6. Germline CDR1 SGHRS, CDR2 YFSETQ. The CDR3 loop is CASSRDRVGETQYF. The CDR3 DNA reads TGCGCCAGCAGCCGGGACAGGGTCGGGGAGACCCAGTACTTC.

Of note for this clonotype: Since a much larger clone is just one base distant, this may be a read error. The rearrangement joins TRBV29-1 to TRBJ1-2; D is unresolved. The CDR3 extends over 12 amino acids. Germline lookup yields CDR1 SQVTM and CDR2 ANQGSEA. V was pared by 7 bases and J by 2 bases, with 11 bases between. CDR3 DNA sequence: TGCAGCGCCAAGGACTGGAACTATGGCTACACCTTC. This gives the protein CSAKDWNYGYTF.

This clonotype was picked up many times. The CDR3 reads CATLTFGETQYF. The CDR3 region has the DNA TGTGCCACCCTAACTTTCGGAGAGACCCAGTACTTC. The J gene is TRBJ2-5, the V gene TRBV12-3 or TRBV12-4; no clear D. The CDR3 sequence is 12 residues long. The germline V and J ends were trimmed by 10 bases and 4 bases, with 13 bases remaining between them.

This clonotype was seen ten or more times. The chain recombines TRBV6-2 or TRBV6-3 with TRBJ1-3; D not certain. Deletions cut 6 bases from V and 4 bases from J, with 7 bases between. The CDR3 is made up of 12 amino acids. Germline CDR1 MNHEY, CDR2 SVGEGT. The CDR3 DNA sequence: TGTGCCAGCAGCCCCTCGGGAAACACCATATATTTT. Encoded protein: CASSPSGNTIYF.

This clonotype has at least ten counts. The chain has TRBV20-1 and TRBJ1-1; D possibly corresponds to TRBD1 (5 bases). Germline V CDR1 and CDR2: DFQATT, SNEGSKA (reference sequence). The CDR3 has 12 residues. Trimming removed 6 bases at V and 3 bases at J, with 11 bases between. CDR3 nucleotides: TGCAGTGCCTCTGGGGGGGACACTGAAGCTTTCTTT. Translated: CSASGGDTEAFF.

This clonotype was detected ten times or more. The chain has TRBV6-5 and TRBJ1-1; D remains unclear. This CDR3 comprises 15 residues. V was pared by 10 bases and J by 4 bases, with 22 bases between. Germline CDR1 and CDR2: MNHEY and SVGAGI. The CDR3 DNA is TGTGCCACCAACGACCATGCAGGCCTGGGCACTGAAGCTTTCTTT. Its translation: CATNDHAGLGTEAFF.

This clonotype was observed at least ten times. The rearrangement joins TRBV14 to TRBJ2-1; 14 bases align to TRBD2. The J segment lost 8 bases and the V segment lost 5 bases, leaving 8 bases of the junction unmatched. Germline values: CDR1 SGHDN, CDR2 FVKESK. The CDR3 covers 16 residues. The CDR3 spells CASSFRLAGGNDEQFF. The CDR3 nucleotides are TGTGCCAGCAGCTTCCGACTAGCGGGAGGGAATGATGAGCAGTTCTTC.

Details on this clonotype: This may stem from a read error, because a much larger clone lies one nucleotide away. The CDR3 loop is CDSSPRQNQPQHF. The CDR3 bases are TGTGACAGCAGCCCTAGACAGAATCAGCCCCAGCATTTT. V and J are TRBV7-9 and TRBJ1-5; tentative D call: TRBD1 (5 bases). The CDR3 covers 13 residues. The germline gives CDR1 SEHNR, CDR2 FQNEAQ (reference sequence). Drawing the rest from reference TRBV7-9 and TRBJ1-5, the complete variable domain is DTGVSQNPRHKITKRGQNVTFRCDPISEHNRLYWYRQTLGQGPEFLTYFQNEAQLEKSRLLSDRFSAERPKGSFSTLEIQRTEQGDSAMYLCDSSPRQNQPQHFGDGTRLSIL.

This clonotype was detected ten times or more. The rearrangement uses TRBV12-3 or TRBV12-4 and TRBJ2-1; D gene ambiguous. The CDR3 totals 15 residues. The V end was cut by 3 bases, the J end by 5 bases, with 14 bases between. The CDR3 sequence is CASSFGSRFDNEQFF. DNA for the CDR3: TGTGCCAGCAGTTTTGGATCTAGATTCGACAATGAGCAGTTCTTC.